This is a list of T cell receptor beta chains from one sample in a study of early T cells in non-severe SARS-CoV-2 infection. TCRdb ran MiXCR on the 5' RACE reads and lists one entry per CDR3 protein. The profile covers under 45,000 distinct CDR3 sequences, with about 7.4% appearing a single time and 9.5% to 15% taken by the ten largest. This specimen was whole blood, taken at baseline. All receptors come from an adult who was a healthcare worker with PCR-confirmed SARS-CoV-2 infection or an uninfected control (not recorded which). CDR3s include the opening cysteine and the closing phenylalanine or tryptophan. The order of the fields is clone size, J gene, V gene, D gene, CDR3 DNA, CDR3 protein. A D gene is named only where the DNA matches it firmly. Clone size appears in some rows only: once, few, many, or a class for an expanded clone.

size: few; J: TRBJ1-6; V: TRBV20-1; D: -; DNA: TGCAGTGCAGAGTCAGCTGGGTCTAATTCACCCCTCCACTTT; CDR3: CSAESAGSNSPLHF
size: -; J: TRBJ2-7; V: TRBV7-9; D: TRBD2; DNA: TGTGCCAGCAGCTTAGGGCCCCTAGCGGGAGCCTACGAGCAGTACTTC; CDR3: CASSLGPLAGAYEQYF
size: many; J: TRBJ1-3; V: TRBV20-1; D: -; DNA: TGCAGTGCAAGGGGTGGCTCTGGAAACACCATATATTTT; CDR3: CSARGGSGNTIYF
size: many; J: TRBJ2-7; V: TRBV19; D: -; DNA: TGTGCCAGTAGTCTAGAGGGGACGGACGCCTACGAGCAGTACTTC; CDR3: CASSLEGTDAYEQYF
size: -; J: TRBJ2-3; V: TRBV6-4; D: TRBD2; DNA: TGTGCCAGCAGTGACCCGAGCGGGGGCACAGATACGCAGTATTTT; CDR3: CASSDPSGGTDTQYF
size: -; J: TRBJ2-2; V: TRBV29-1; D: -; DNA: TGCAGCGTTGGTGGCACCGGGGAGCTGTTTTTT; CDR3: CSVGGTGELFF
size: once; J: TRBJ2-1; V: TRBV2; D: TRBD2; DNA: TGTGCCAGCAGTGAAAGGGGGACTAGCTCCTACAATGAGCAGTTCTTC; CDR3: CASSERGTSSYNEQFF
size: few; J: TRBJ1-1; V: TRBV20-1; D: -; DNA: TGCAGTGCTTCCGGTCGGGGACCGAGGAACACTGAAGCTTTCTTT; CDR3: CSASGRGPRNTEAFF
size: -; J: TRBJ1-4; V: TRBV6-6; D: -; DNA: TGTGCCAGCAGCCCGACCGCAGCGAATGAAAAACTGTTTTTT; CDR3: CASSPTAANEKLFF
size: -; J: TRBJ2-7; V: TRBV11-1; D: TRBD2; DNA: TGTGCCAGCAGCCTTGGGCCGGGGGGCTCCTACGAGCAGTACTTC; CDR3: CASSLGPGGSYEQYF
size: -; J: TRBJ2-3; V: TRBV7-8; D: TRBD2; DNA: TGTGCCAGCAGCCTTAGGGAGGGGTCAGATACGCAGTATTTT; CDR3: CASSLREGSDTQYF
size: -; J: TRBJ1-4; V: TRBV7-8; D: -; DNA: TGTGCCAGCAGCTTAATTGCCGTCCCAACTAATGAAAAACTGTTTTTT; CDR3: CASSLIAVPTNEKLFF
size: -; J: TRBJ2-7; V: TRBV19; D: -; DNA: TGTGCCAGTAGTGCGGTCGGAGCCTACGAGCAGTACTTC; CDR3: CASSAVGAYEQYF
size: many; J: TRBJ2-1; V: TRBV20-1; D: -; DNA: TGCAGTGCTAGAGATAGCGTGGTATCCGAGCAGTTCTTC; CDR3: CSARDSVVSEQFF